These 8 T cell receptor beta chains originate from one sample sequenced in a study of human T cells and chemical hapten exposure. Documented time point: patch test 3, about 24 weeks after DPC sensitization. Indicated treatment: therapeutic diphenylcyclopropenone sensitization with weekly scalp DPC. TCRdb independently ran MiXCR on the RACE reads; one entry per CDR3 protein. The sample shows approximately 86,000 distinct CDR3 sequences, about a tenth of them seen only once. The source was whole blood, collected in connection with sensitization to the hapten diphenylcyclopropenone (DPC). These receptors were obtained from a woman aged 25 to 45 with alopecia areata. Some clones in this sample may be carry-over from other donors' samples.

The table lists this clonotype with many counts. V is TRBV30 and J is TRBJ1-5, with no clear D. The V end lost 0 bases, the J end lost 7 bases, and 19 bases lay between the germline ends. This CDR3 has 16 residues. Germline-derived CDR1 and CDR2 are GTSNPN and SVGIG (reference sequence). The CDR3 protein is CAWSVLGEGTRQPQHF. CDR3 DNA: TGTGCCTGGAGTGTACTTGGGGAGGGCACCAGGCAGCCCCAGCATTTT.

V gene TRBV11-2 combines with J gene TRBJ2-1; perhaps TRBD2 as D (5 bases). Germline loops: CDR1 SGHAT, CDR2 FQNNGV. The length of the CDR3 is 16 residues. The V gene lost 4 bases and the J gene lost 2 bases, with 15 bases spanning the gap. CDR3 amino acids: CASSSHLGVAYNEQFF. The CDR3 bases are TGTGCCAGCAGCTCCCATTTGGGAGTCGCCTACAATGAGCAGTTCTTC.

At least ten counts were recorded for this clonotype. CDR3: CASSLDGTTYEKLFF. The CDR3 coding sequence is TGCGCCAGCAGCTTGGATGGGACGACATATGAAAAACTGTTTTTT. The rearrangement uses TRBV5-1 and TRBJ1-4, with D tentatively TRBD1 (5 bases). From germline, CDR1 is SGHRS and CDR2 YFSETQ. Trimming pared 0 bases from V and 6 bases from J, leaving 12 bases between. The CDR3 is 15 amino acids.

This clonotype was counted at least ten times. This chain links TRBV12-3 or TRBV12-4 with TRBJ2-7, with D perhaps being TRBD1 or TRBD2 (6 bases each). V shed 7 bases and J shed 3 bases, with 13 bases lying between them. This CDR3 is built from 13 residues. CDR3 sequence: CASTRGPDYEQYF. The CDR3 bases are TGTGCCAGCACCCGGGGGCCCGACTACGAGCAGTACTTC.

This clonotype has only a few counts. The chain links TRBV5-6 to TRBJ1-2; 10 nucleotides agree with TRBD1. This CDR3 has 15 amino acids. The J segment lost 3 bases and the V segment lost 0 bases, leaving 2 bases of the junction unmatched. Germline V gene sequence: CDR1 SGHDT, CDR2 YYEEEE. The chain's CDR3 is CASSLGQGADYGYTF. CDR3 DNA: TGTGCCAGCAGCTTGGGACAGGGGGCGGACTATGGCTACACCTTC.

This clonotype came up many times. This rearrangement joins TRBV28 to TRBJ1-1; D uncertain. Trimming left V 3 bases short and J 11 bases short, with 10 bases between. Germline lookup yields CDR1 MDHEN and CDR2 SYDVKM. CDR3 size: 11 residues. CDR3 loop: CASSFALEAFF. The CDR3 DNA is TGTGCCAGCAGTTTTGCGCTGGAGGCTTTCTTT.

The table lists this clonotype with many counts. The CDR3 loop is CASSPGRTSGGSTDTQYF. CDR3 DNA: TGCGCCAGCAGCCCAGGACGGACTAGCGGGGGGAGCACAGATACGCAGTATTTT. The chain carries TRBV5-1 and TRBJ2-3; the match to TRBD2 covers 14 bases. V shed 4 bases and J 0 bases; nucleotides not matched to a gene: 7. The germline gives CDR1 SGHRS, CDR2 YFSETQ. The CDR3 totals 18 residues.

This clonotype was picked up many times. The chain carries TRBV30 and TRBJ1-6; a weak D match, TRBD1 (5 bases). V was pared by 3 bases and J by 7 bases, with 22 bases between. This CDR3 contains 17 residues. CDR1 is GTSNPN and CDR2 is SVGIG in the germline V gene (reference sequence). The DNA of the CDR3 is TGTGCCTGGAGCCCAACGGGGAGGGGCACGAGAAATTCACCCCTCCACTTT. Amino acid sequence: CAWSPTGRGTRNSPLHF.